This T cell receptor beta chain appears in the sequencing data of a study of CD8+ T cells in alopecia areata. Indicated treatment: oral pan-JAK inhibitor, 5-10 mg twice daily. Germline V CDR1 and CDR2: SGHRS, YFSETQ. J was trimmed by 4 bases and V by 4 bases; bases with no gene match: 13. This CDR3 contains 17 residues. The authors extracted RNA and reverse transcribed it into cDNA as the sequencing template. TCRdb keeps only in-frame clones here, not all; method: immunoSEQ multiplex PCR. The sample lists roughly 120,000 clones, around 50% occurring once. The chain uses TRBV5-1 and TRBJ2-7, with 11 bases that match TRBD1. The sequence was collected from a human donor with alopecia areata. Sequencing used CD8+ T cells sorted from blood, obtained at week 24, from a patient treated with tofacitinib. CDR3 sequence reads: CASSPYGQGAESYEQYF. The CDR3 nucleotides are TGCGCCAGCAGCCCCTACGGACAGGGGGCGGAATCGTACGAGCAGTACTTC.